This passage covers 27 T cell receptor beta chains from one sample sequenced in a study of T cell responses to AZD1222 COVID-19 vaccine. Here immunoSEQ multiplex PCR was the method, and the copy in TCRdb shows in-frame clones only, minus some. Of under 150,000 clones in the sample, around nine tenths were seen once. The material was peripheral blood, obtained on day 0 of AZD1222 vaccination. All receptors derive from an adult in good health.

The CDR3 nucleotides read TGTGCCAGCAGCGTATTTTCAGGGATGAACACCGGGGAGCTGTTTTTT. Translating gives CASSVFSGMNTGELFF. The rearrangement uses TRBV9 and TRBJ2-2, with D possibly matching TRBD1 (5 bases). This CDR3 is 16 amino acids long. In germline, CDR1 is SGDLS, CDR2 YYNGEE. With 1 base removed from V and 1 base from J, the gap between germline ends came to 11 bases.

The DNA of the CDR3 is TGTGCCAGCAGGGCCTGGGACAGGGGGAATGAAAAACTGTTTTTT. Residues: CASRAWDRGNEKLFF. V gene TRBV7-8 combines with J gene TRBJ1-4; 11 bases are shared with TRBD1. The CDR3 is 15 amino acids. Germline lookup yields CDR1 SGHVS and CDR2 FQNEAQ. V dropped 6 bases and J dropped 5; count of bases not matched to a gene: 5.

About this clone: This same CDR3 is encoded by further DNA sequences in the sample. This chain joins TRBV7-9 and TRBJ2-3; 11 bases are a match to TRBD2. This CDR3 comprises 16 residues. V lost 5 bases and J lost 0; bases outside the gene matches: 4. Germline loops: CDR1 SEHNR, CDR2 FQNEAQ (reference sequence). The CDR3, as DNA: TGTGCCAGCAGCCCCCGGACTAGCGGGAGCACAGATACGCAGTATTTT. It yields the protein CASSPRTSGSTDTQYF.

In DNA, the CDR3 is TGTGCCAGCAGTCGAATGGGACAGGGGAGGTGGCAGCCCCAGCATTTT. Its translation is CASSRMGQGRWQPQHF. The V call is TRBV7-9, the J call TRBJ1-5; 10 bases line up with TRBD1. This CDR3 spans 16 amino acids. Germline CDR1 is SEHNR and CDR2 is FQNEAQ (reference sequence). J gave up 7 bases and V 6 bases, and 12 bases lay outside the gene matches.

V gene TRBV5-1 combines with J gene TRBJ1-6; 8 positions agree with TRBD1. This CDR3 spans 17 amino acids. CDR1 and CDR2 from the germline V gene are SGHRS and YFSETQ. After removal of 3 bases from V and 7 bases from J, the junction contained 12 bases not matched to a gene. The CDR3 nucleotides read TGCGCCAGCAGCTGGGGGACAGGAGCTATCCAGAATTCACCCCTCCACTTT. Translation gives CASSWGTGAIQNSPLHF.

The V and J genes are TRBV27 and TRBJ2-7; D gene ambiguous. From germline, CDR1 is MNHEY and CDR2 SMNVEV (reference sequence). The CDR3 contains 14 residues. V lost 5 bases and J 3 bases, leaving 14 bases between the germline ends. In DNA, the CDR3 is TGTGCCAGCAGTCCCTTAGCTGGTGTCTACGAGCAGTACTTC. Amino acid sequence: CASSPLAGVYEQYF.

This sequence joins TRBV9 and TRBJ1-4; no clear D gene. V was clipped by 3 bases and J by 3 bases, with 9 bases between them. Germline V gene data show CDR1 as SGDLS and CDR2 as YYNGEE. This CDR3 has 14 amino acids. CDR3 region: CASSGGRPNEKLFF. DNA for the CDR3: TGTGCCAGCAGCGGAGGGCGGCCTAATGAAAAACTGTTTTTT.

The chain couples TRBV5-1 to TRBJ2-3; perhaps TRBD2 as D (6 bases). The ends were cut back, 4 bases at V and 2 bases at J, with 14 bases in the middle. Looked up from germline, CDR1 is SGHRS and CDR2 is YFSETQ. The CDR3 is made up of 15 amino acids. CDR3 region: CASSPGGVNTDTQYF. The CDR3 DNA is TGCGCCAGCAGCCCGGGCGGGGTCAACACAGATACGCAGTATTTT. The full variable domain, in which reference TRBV5-1 and TRBJ2-3 provide the parts outside the CDR3, is KAGVTQTPRYLIKTRGQQVTLSCSPISGHRSVSWYQQTPGQGLQFLFEYFSETQRNKGNFPGRFSGRQFSNSRSEMNVSTLELGDSALYLCASSPGGVNTDTQYFGPGTRLTVL.

The chain carries TRBV5-6 and TRBJ2-3, with D perhaps matching TRBD2 (5 bases). Trimming removed 1 base at V and 0 bases at J, with 12 bases between. Germline CDR1 and CDR2: SGHDT and YYEEEE. The CDR3 extends over 16 amino acids. The CDR3 nucleotides are TGTGCCAGCAGCTTGTCGCCAGGACTTAGCACAGATACGCAGTATTTT. Protein product: CASSLSPGLSTDTQYF.

The chain uses TRBV3-1 (or the pseudogene TRBV3-2) and TRBJ2-2; D is ambiguous. The germline V gene encodes CDR1 LGHDT and CDR2 YNNKEL (reference sequence). The CDR3 has 14 amino acids. V lost 0 bases and J 3 bases, leaving 5 bases between the germline ends. The CDR3 reads CASSQDPYTGELFF. CDR3 nucleotide sequence: TGTGCCAGCAGCCAAGATCCCTACACCGGGGAGCTGTTTTTT.

The chain links TRBV7-8 to TRBJ2-1; D remains unclear. V lost 5 bases and J lost 7, with 9 bases in between. This CDR3 has 12 amino acids. The germline V gene encodes CDR1 SGHVS and CDR2 FQNEAQ. The CDR3 DNA reads TGTGCCAGCAGCGCAGTGAGTAATGAGCAGTTCTTC. Translating gives CASSAVSNEQFF.

This chain joins TRBV7-7 and TRBJ2-1, with D uncertain. The CDR3 sequence is 13 residues long. The ends were cut back, 5 bases at V and 9 bases at J, with 14 bases in the middle. Germline V CDR1 and CDR2: SSHAT, FNYEAQ (reference sequence). DNA of the CDR3: TGTGCCAGCAGCCAAAAGCTAGGAGTTGAGCAGTTCTTC. This codes for CASSQKLGVEQFF.

This chain connects TRBV2 to TRBJ2-7; tentative D call: TRBD1 (5 bases). In germline, CDR1 is SNHLY, CDR2 FYNNEI. CDR3 length: 14 residues. V lost 4 bases and J lost 6, with 16 bases in between. DNA of the CDR3: TGTGCCAGCAGTGGGGCCAGGGTAACGGGCGAGCAGTACTTC. Its protein product is CASSGARVTGEQYF.

The chain joins TRBV9 to TRBJ1-1, with D unresolved. From germline, CDR1 is SGDLS and CDR2 YYNGEE. The CDR3 length is 12 residues. Trimming stripped 3 bases from V and 6 bases from J, with 9 bases between. The CDR3 region has the DNA TGTGCCAGCAGCGCCGACGGGGCTGAAGCTTTCTTT. Amino acids: CASSADGAEAFF.

The chain carries TRBV7-6 and TRBJ1-1; D is possibly TRBD1 (5 bases). The CDR3 spans 16 residues. Germline CDR1 SGHVS, CDR2 FNYEAQ. V dropped 1 base and J dropped 1 base, with 13 bases sitting between them. The chain's CDR3 is CASSLGMGGRNTEAFF. The CDR3 DNA reads TGTGCCAGCAGCTTAGGGATGGGGGGGAGGAACACTGAAGCTTTCTTT.

The rearrangement uses TRBV27 and TRBJ2-7; the D gene is possibly TRBD2 (6 bases). The CDR3 loop spans 16 amino acids. Trimming pared 5 bases from V and 2 bases from J, leaving 19 bases between. The germline gives CDR1 MNHEY, CDR2 SMNVEV (reference sequence). CDR3 protein: CASSLDGDFYPYEQYF. The CDR3 nucleotides read TGTGCCAGCAGTCTAGACGGGGACTTTTATCCCTACGAGCAGTACTTC.

The chain links TRBV5-1 to TRBJ1-4; TRBD1 matches 8 bases. With 3 bases clipped from V and 4 bases from J, the junction kept 5 bases outside the gene matches. The CDR3 covers 15 residues. CDR1 is SGHRS and CDR2 is YFSETQ in the germline V gene. The CDR3 nucleotides read TGCGCCAGCAGCTCCACAGGGGGGATTAATGAAAAACTGTTTTTT. Translating gives CASSSTGGINEKLFF.

V gene TRBV5-6 combines with J gene TRBJ2-3; a possible D gene is TRBD2 (5 bases). The CDR3 is made up of 16 amino acids. V was cut by 2 bases and J by 1 base, with 14 bases left in between. Germline lookup yields CDR1 SGHDT and CDR2 YYEEEE. The CDR3 coding sequence is TGTGCCAGCAGCTTTGCTTCGGGATGGGGCACAGATACGCAGTATTTT. Translating gives CASSFASGWGTDTQYF.

The rearrangement joins TRBV5-5 to TRBJ1-1; D unclear. This CDR3 comprises 15 residues. Per the germline V gene, CDR1 is SGHKS and CDR2 is YYEKEE (reference sequence). The V end lost 4 bases, the J end lost 1 base, and 14 bases lay between the germline ends. CDR3 amino acids: CASSLRPGGNTEAFF. In DNA form, the CDR3 reads TGTGCCAGCAGCCTAAGACCCGGTGGGAACACTGAAGCTTTCTTT.

This chain connects TRBV2 to TRBJ1-1, with D maybe TRBD1 (5 bases). V lost 6 bases and J 6 bases, leaving 14 bases between the germline ends. The CDR3 covers 13 residues. The germline V gene has CDR1 SNHLY and CDR2 FYNNEI. CDR3 region: CASRGTDRPEAFF. The CDR3 DNA is TGTGCCAGCAGGGGGACTGACAGACCTGAAGCTTTCTTT. Drawing the rest from reference TRBV2 and TRBJ1-1, the complete variable domain is EPEVTQTPSHQVTQMGQEVILRCVPISNHLYFYWYRQILGQKVEFLVSFYNNEISEKSEIFDDQFSVERPDGSNFTLKIRSTKLEDSAMYFCASRGTDRPEAFFGQGTRLTVV.

This clone appeared a single time. The chain has TRBV24-1 and TRBJ1-4, with D perhaps TRBD1 (5 bases). The CDR3 spans 15 residues. Germline CDR1 is KGHDR and CDR2 is SFDVKD. The ends were cut back, 12 bases at V and 6 bases at J, with 22 bases in the middle. The DNA of the CDR3 is TGTGCCCCTGGGGCAGGCGGGAAGATGGATGAAAAACTGTTTTTT. It yields the protein CAPGAGGKMDEKLFF.

As to this clone: This sample also contains other DNA sequences that code for the same CDR3. CDR3 region: CASSIRDTNQPQHF. DNA of the CDR3: TGTGCCAGTAGTATAAGGGACACTAATCAGCCCCAGCATTTT. The chain combines TRBV19 with TRBJ1-5; weak D call: TRBD1 (6 bases). From germline, CDR1 is LNHDA and CDR2 SQIVND (reference sequence). The CDR3 has 14 residues. Between the trimmed V and J ends, which lost 2 bases and 4 bases, there was a span of 9 bases.

This clone counts as medium-sized (0.01 to 0.1%). The J gene is TRBJ2-7, the V gene TRBV7-2, with TRBD2 matching over 8 bases. Germline V gives CDR1 SGHTA, CDR2 FQGNSA. This CDR3 region has 16 residues. J lost 4 bases, V lost 0 bases, and 8 bases had no gene match. The DNA for the CDR3 is TGTGCCAGCAGCTTAGCCCGCGGCGGGAGGACTTACGAGCAGTACTTC. Encoded protein: CASSLARGGRTYEQYF.

The genes are TRBV27 and TRBJ2-3; D gene unclear. Deletions cut 3 bases from V and 3 bases from J, with 16 bases between. The CDR3 loop spans 16 amino acids. The V gene's germline CDR1 is MNHEY and CDR2 SMNVEV (reference sequence). CDR3 protein: CASSLVGGGKTDTQYF. CDR3 bases: TGTGCCAGCAGTTTGGTTGGTGGCGGAAAGACAGATACGCAGTATTTT.

The J gene is TRBJ1-2, the V gene TRBV21-1. TRBV21-1 corresponds to a pseudogene. The CDR3 is 13 amino acids. The CDR3 DNA sequence: TGTGCCAGCAGCAAAGAGAGTGCGGATGGCTACACCTTC. This sequence encodes CASSKESADGYTF.

V is TRBV2 and J is TRBJ2-2; D gene uncertain. The CDR3 sequence is 14 residues long. With 7 bases removed from V and 0 bases from J, the gap between germline ends came to 9 bases. Germline assignment: CDR1 SNHLY and CDR2 FYNNEI. The CDR3 DNA reads TGTGCCAGCACCCCCACCGCGAACACCGGGGAGCTGTTTTTT. This encodes CASTPTANTGELFF.

The rearrangement links TRBV30 to TRBJ2-1; 12 bases align to TRBD2. After removal of 1 base from V and 6 bases from J, the junction contained 4 bases not matched to a gene. The CDR3 length is 15 residues. The germline gives CDR1 GTSNPN, CDR2 SVGIG (reference sequence). CDR3 in amino acids: CAWSEGLAGINEQFF. CDR3 sequence (DNA): TGTGCCTGGAGTGAGGGACTAGCGGGCATCAATGAGCAGTTCTTC.